Listed below are T cell receptor beta chains from one sample, sequenced in a study of OX40 agonist ivuxolimab in advanced cancers. Profiling relied on immunoSEQ multiplex PCR, and the TCRdb table lists in-frame clones only, not all of them. Among some 42,000 clones listed, approximately 92% were seen once. Sequenced material: CD4+ or CD8+ T cells sorted from blood, taken in a trial of the OX40 agonist ivuxolimab. These receptors all come from an adult with an advanced solid tumor such as melanoma, head and neck, liver or kidney cancer. Each CDR3 is given with its conserved first and last residue. D genes are given only for firm matches. The size field is filled for only some rows; it gives once, few, many or a size class.

j_gene: TRBJ1-2
abundance: NA
v_gene: TRBV11-2
d_gene: TRBD1
CDR3nt: TGTGCCAGCAGCCCGACAGGGATCAGCTACGGCTACACCTTC
CDR3aa: CASSPTGISYGYTF

j_gene: TRBJ2-5
abundance: NA
v_gene: TRBV5-4
d_gene: TRBD1
CDR3nt: TGTGCCAGCAGCTTCGGACAGGGACAAGAGACCCAGTACTTC
CDR3aa: CASSFGQGQETQYF

j_gene: TRBJ1-2
abundance: few
v_gene: TRBV27
d_gene: TRBD1
CDR3nt: TGTGCCAGCAGTTTCAGGGGGAACTATGGCTACACCTTC
CDR3aa: CASSFRGNYGYTF

j_gene: TRBJ1-6
abundance: NA
v_gene: TRBV6-5
d_gene: NA
CDR3nt: TGTGCCAGCAGTGGGGACGGAGATAATTCACCCCTCCACTTT
CDR3aa: CASSGDGDNSPLHF

j_gene: TRBJ2-7
abundance: NA
v_gene: TRBV2
d_gene: TRBD1
CDR3nt: TGTGCCAGCGAAGGACAGGGCTACGAGCAGTACTTC
CDR3aa: CASEGQGYEQYF

j_gene: TRBJ1-1
abundance: NA
v_gene: TRBV19
d_gene: NA
CDR3nt: TGTGCCAGTAGTACCAGCACAGCGAACACTGAAGCTTTCTTT
CDR3aa: CASSTSTANTEAFF

j_gene: TRBJ1-1
abundance: NA
v_gene: TRBV7-3
d_gene: NA
CDR3nt: TGTGCCAGCAGCATAGGGGACACTGGGAACACTGAAGCTTTCTTT
CDR3aa: CASSIGDTGNTEAFF

j_gene: TRBJ1-1
abundance: NA
v_gene: TRBV2
d_gene: NA
CDR3nt: TGTGCCAGCAGTGAAGAGGTGGCCGGGGACACTGAAGCTTTCTTT
CDR3aa: CASSEEVAGDTEAFF

j_gene: TRBJ2-1
abundance: few
v_gene: TRBV5-6
d_gene: NA
CDR3nt: TGTGCCAGCAGCTTGCAAAACACGGTCCATGAGCAGTTCTTC
CDR3aa: CASSLQNTVHEQFF

j_gene: TRBJ1-1
abundance: once
v_gene: TRBV2
d_gene: NA
CDR3nt: TGTGCCAGCAATAGACCGACAGACACTGAAGCTTTCTTT
CDR3aa: CASNRPTDTEAFF

j_gene: TRBJ1-2
abundance: once
v_gene: TRBV18
d_gene: TRBD1
CDR3nt: TGTGCCAGCTCACCACTATCCGGGACAGGGGGTTATGGCTACACCTTC
CDR3aa: CASSPLSGTGGYGYTF

j_gene: TRBJ2-3
abundance: NA
v_gene: TRBV12-5
d_gene: TRBD2
CDR3nt: TGTGCTTCCTCAGGCGGGGGGGCGGTCACGCAGTATTTT
CDR3aa: CASSGGGAVTQYF

j_gene: TRBJ2-3
abundance: once
v_gene: TRBV5-3
d_gene: NA
CDR3nt: TGTGCCAGATACAGGGCGGATACGCAGTATTTT
CDR3aa: CARYRADTQYF

j_gene: TRBJ1-5
abundance: NA
v_gene: TRBV5-5
d_gene: NA
CDR3nt: TGTGCCAGCAGCGCCGGGACCGATAGCAATCAGCCCCAGCATTTT
CDR3aa: CASSAGTDSNQPQHF

j_gene: TRBJ1-1
abundance: NA
v_gene: TRBV2
d_gene: NA
CDR3nt: TGTGCCAGCAGTGTACGGCAGGGCGTCACTGAAGCTTTCTTT
CDR3aa: CASSVRQGVTEAFF

j_gene: TRBJ2-7
abundance: once
v_gene: TRBV28
d_gene: TRBD2
CDR3nt: TGTGCCAGCAGTTCAGGCTCCGGACTAGCAGATGAGCAGTACTTC
CDR3aa: CASSSGSGLADEQYF

j_gene: TRBJ2-1
abundance: NA
v_gene: TRBV7-2
d_gene: NA
CDR3nt: TGTGCCAGCAGCTCCGGGCCGCATAGGATCGATGAGCAGTTCTTC
CDR3aa: CASSSGPHRIDEQFF

j_gene: TRBJ2-7
abundance: NA
v_gene: TRBV7-6
d_gene: TRBD2
CDR3nt: TGTGCCAGCAGCTTAGAACTAGCGGGAGGGATTTTGTACGAGCAGTACTTC
CDR3aa: CASSLELAGGILYEQYF

j_gene: TRBJ1-2
abundance: NA
v_gene: TRBV2
d_gene: NA
CDR3nt: TGTGCCAGCAGGGAGACAGGCCCTAACTATGGCTACACCTTC
CDR3aa: CASRETGPNYGYTF

j_gene: TRBJ2-3
abundance: NA
v_gene: TRBV25-1
d_gene: TRBD1
CDR3nt: TGTGCCAGCAGTGTCGGACAGGGTAATGGAGATACGCAGTATTTT
CDR3aa: CASSVGQGNGDTQYF

j_gene: TRBJ1-6
abundance: NA
v_gene: TRBV28
d_gene: TRBD1
CDR3nt: TGTGCCAGCAGACGACCGGGACAGGGTACCCTCCACTTT
CDR3aa: CASRRPGQGTLHF

j_gene: TRBJ1-4
abundance: once
v_gene: TRBV2
d_gene: TRBD1
CDR3nt: TGTGCCAGCAGTGCGGGAAGGCAGGGGGCAGCTAATGAAAAACTGTTTTTT
CDR3aa: CASSAGRQGAANEKLFF

j_gene: TRBJ2-7
abundance: NA
v_gene: TRBV4-1
d_gene: NA
CDR3nt: TGCGCCAGCAGACGCGGCTCCTACGAGCAGTACTTC
CDR3aa: CASRRGSYEQYF

j_gene: TRBJ2-7
abundance: NA
v_gene: TRBV7-2
d_gene: NA
CDR3nt: TGTGCCAGCAGCTTAGATCTGGGGAGGACCTACGAGCAGTACTTC
CDR3aa: CASSLDLGRTYEQYF

j_gene: TRBJ2-1
abundance: NA
v_gene: TRBV7-2
d_gene: TRBD2
CDR3nt: TGTGCCAGCAGCCGCCCTAGCGGGAGGGCCCCCTACAATGAGCAGTTCTTC
CDR3aa: CASSRPSGRAPYNEQFF

j_gene: TRBJ1-2
abundance: NA
v_gene: TRBV9
d_gene: TRBD1
CDR3nt: TGTGCCAGCAGCCCCACAGGGGGCAGGGGTCGGGGCTACACCTTC
CDR3aa: CASSPTGGRGRGYTF

j_gene: TRBJ2-1
abundance: NA
v_gene: TRBV7-2
d_gene: TRBD2
CDR3nt: TGTGCCAGCAGCCCCAGTTCCGCGGGGGTTGACAATGAGCAGTTCTTC
CDR3aa: CASSPSSAGVDNEQFF

j_gene: TRBJ2-5
abundance: NA
v_gene: TRBV10-1
d_gene: NA
CDR3nt: TGCGCCAGCAGTGAGTCCTCGGGCAGGGAGACCCAGTACTTC
CDR3aa: CASSESSGRETQYF

j_gene: TRBJ1-4
abundance: few
v_gene: TRBV7-2
d_gene: TRBD1
CDR3nt: TGTGCCAGCTCGGGACAGATATATGAAAAACTGTTTTTT
CDR3aa: CASSGQIYEKLFF

j_gene: TRBJ1-2
abundance: NA
v_gene: TRBV6-5
d_gene: TRBD1
CDR3nt: TGTGCCAGCAGACAACAGGGGGCGCAAGCAGATGGCTACACCTTC
CDR3aa: CASRQQGAQADGYTF

j_gene: TRBJ1-2
abundance: NA
v_gene: TRBV10-3
d_gene: NA
CDR3nt: TGTGCCACTCGCGGGGGTCGGGACACCTCTAACTATGGCTACACCTTC
CDR3aa: CATRGGRDTSNYGYTF

j_gene: TRBJ1-2
abundance: few
v_gene: TRBV19
d_gene: TRBD1
CDR3nt: TGTGCCAGTAGTATAGTTGGGACAGGGCTCTATGGCTACACCTTC
CDR3aa: CASSIVGTGLYGYTF

j_gene: TRBJ1-2
abundance: NA
v_gene: TRBV5-4
d_gene: NA
CDR3nt: TGTGCCAGCAGCTTAGACGGTGACGGCTACACCTTC
CDR3aa: CASSLDGDGYTF

j_gene: TRBJ2-5
abundance: once
v_gene: TRBV6-1
d_gene: NA
CDR3nt: TGTGCCAGCAGTGACATTCGAGGTACGGAGACCCAGTACTTC
CDR3aa: CASSDIRGTETQYF

j_gene: TRBJ1-6
abundance: few
v_gene: TRBV2
d_gene: TRBD1
CDR3nt: TGTGCCAGCAGTGCCGTGGACAGGGGGCTTGAGTCACCCCTCCACTTT
CDR3aa: CASSAVDRGLESPLHF

j_gene: TRBJ1-4
abundance: NA
v_gene: TRBV7-9
d_gene: NA
CDR3nt: TGTGCCAGCAGCTTAGGCGAACAGGGTTGGGCTAATGAAAAACTGTTTTTT
CDR3aa: CASSLGEQGWANEKLFF

j_gene: TRBJ1-2
abundance: NA
v_gene: TRBV5-1
d_gene: NA
CDR3nt: TGCGCCAGCGGAGACGTTCGAAAGACCTATGGCTACACCTTC
CDR3aa: CASGDVRKTYGYTF

j_gene: TRBJ2-3
abundance: NA
v_gene: TRBV12-5
d_gene: TRBD2
CDR3nt: TGTGCTAGTGGGTGGGGGACTAGCCAAGCAGATACGCAGTATTTT
CDR3aa: CASGWGTSQADTQYF

j_gene: TRBJ1-1
abundance: NA
v_gene: TRBV6-5
d_gene: NA
CDR3nt: TGTGCCAGCAGTTACTCGAACCAAGGGGGAACTGAAGCTTTCTTT
CDR3aa: CASSYSNQGGTEAFF

j_gene: TRBJ2-5
abundance: NA
v_gene: TRBV7-9
d_gene: NA
CDR3nt: TGTGCCAGCAGCACACAGTATATAGCCTTCCAAGAGACCCAGTACTTC
CDR3aa: CASSTQYIAFQETQYF

j_gene: TRBJ1-1
abundance: NA
v_gene: TRBV6-5
d_gene: TRBD1
CDR3nt: TGTGCCAGCAGCCTGATACAGGGGGCGCACACTGAAGCTTTCTTT
CDR3aa: CASSLIQGAHTEAFF